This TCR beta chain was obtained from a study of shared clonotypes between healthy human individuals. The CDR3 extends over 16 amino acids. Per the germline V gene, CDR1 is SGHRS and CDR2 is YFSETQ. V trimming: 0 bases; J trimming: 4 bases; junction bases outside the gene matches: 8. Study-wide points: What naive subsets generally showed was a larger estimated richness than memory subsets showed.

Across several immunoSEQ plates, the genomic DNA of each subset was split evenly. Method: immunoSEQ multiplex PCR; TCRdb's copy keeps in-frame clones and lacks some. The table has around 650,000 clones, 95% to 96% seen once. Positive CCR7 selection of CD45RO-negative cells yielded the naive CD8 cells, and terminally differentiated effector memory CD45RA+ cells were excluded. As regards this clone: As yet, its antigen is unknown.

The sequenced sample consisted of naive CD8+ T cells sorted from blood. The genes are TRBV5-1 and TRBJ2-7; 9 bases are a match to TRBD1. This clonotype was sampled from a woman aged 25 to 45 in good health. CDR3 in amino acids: CASSLAQDRGLYEQYF. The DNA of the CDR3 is TGCGCCAGCAGCTTGGCCCAGGACAGGGGTTTATACGAGCAGTACTTC.